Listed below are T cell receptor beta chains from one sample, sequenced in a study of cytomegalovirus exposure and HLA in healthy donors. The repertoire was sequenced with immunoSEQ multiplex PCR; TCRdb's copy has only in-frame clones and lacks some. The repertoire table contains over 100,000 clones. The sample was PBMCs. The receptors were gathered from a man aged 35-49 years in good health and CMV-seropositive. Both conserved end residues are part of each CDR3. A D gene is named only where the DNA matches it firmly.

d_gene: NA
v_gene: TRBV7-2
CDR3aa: CASSFAQTRDYGYTF

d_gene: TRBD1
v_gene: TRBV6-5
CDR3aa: CASRSTGENEQYF

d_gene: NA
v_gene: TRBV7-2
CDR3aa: CASSHSRGVGYF

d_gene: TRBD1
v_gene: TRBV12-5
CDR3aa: CASGPGQGPREQYF

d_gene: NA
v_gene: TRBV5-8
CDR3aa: CASSYRVNPEQYF

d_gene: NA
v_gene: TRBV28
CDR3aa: CASSLLSGNEKLFF

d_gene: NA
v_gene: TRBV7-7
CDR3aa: CASSPSPGGEQYF

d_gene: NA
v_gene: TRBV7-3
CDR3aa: CASSFGGSTDTQYF

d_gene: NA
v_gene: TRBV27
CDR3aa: CASSFGQTNEQFF

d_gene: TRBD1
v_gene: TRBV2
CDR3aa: CASRGGVYEQYF

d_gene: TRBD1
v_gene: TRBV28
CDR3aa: CASTRFGTDFYNEQFF

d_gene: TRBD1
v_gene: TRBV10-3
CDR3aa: CAISDGQGALPNVLTF

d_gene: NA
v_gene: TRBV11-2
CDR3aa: CASSFPGMGTGELFF

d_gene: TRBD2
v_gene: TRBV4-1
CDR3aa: CASSQDTSGYMNTGELFF

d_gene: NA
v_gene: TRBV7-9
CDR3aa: CASSLASDSYGYTF

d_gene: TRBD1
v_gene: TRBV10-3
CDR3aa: CATEVGGASYEQYF

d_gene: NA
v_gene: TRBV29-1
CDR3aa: CSVNTRAQATEAFF

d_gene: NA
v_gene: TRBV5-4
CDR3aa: CASSFTTGPSYEQYF

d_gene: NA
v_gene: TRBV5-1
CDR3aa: CASSLAEGTGELFF

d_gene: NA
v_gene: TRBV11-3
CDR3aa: CASSSRQRGETQYF

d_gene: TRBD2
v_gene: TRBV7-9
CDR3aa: CASSLLRLAAAFGYNEQFF

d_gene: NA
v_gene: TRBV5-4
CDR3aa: CASSFDTSYEQYF

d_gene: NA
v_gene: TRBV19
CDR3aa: CASRMGGNEQFF

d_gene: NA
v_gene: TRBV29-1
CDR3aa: CSVERGTDTQYF

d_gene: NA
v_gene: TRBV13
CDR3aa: CASSLLGARADTQYF

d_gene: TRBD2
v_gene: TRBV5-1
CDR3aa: CASSFAGGPAPTDTQYF

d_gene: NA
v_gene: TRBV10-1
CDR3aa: CASSDPSTDTQYF

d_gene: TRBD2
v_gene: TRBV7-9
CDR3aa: CASSLSSGRYEQYF

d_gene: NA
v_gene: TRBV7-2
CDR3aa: CASSPTGSGNQPQHF

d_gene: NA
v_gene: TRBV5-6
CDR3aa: CASSLQGYEKLFF

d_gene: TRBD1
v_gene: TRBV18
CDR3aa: CASSLTGDAYNEQFF

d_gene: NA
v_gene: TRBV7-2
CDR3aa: CASSLGQYYGYTF

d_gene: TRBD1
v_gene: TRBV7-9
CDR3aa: CASSFRDREQETQYF

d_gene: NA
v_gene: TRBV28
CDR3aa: CASRAGNQPQHF

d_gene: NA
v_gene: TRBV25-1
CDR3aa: CASSRGGTDTQYF

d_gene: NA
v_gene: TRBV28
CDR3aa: CASSSPAKSPLSVF

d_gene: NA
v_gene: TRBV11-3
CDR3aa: CASSLGPGGLAFF

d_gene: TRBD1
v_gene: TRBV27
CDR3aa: CASSLGRGLETQYF

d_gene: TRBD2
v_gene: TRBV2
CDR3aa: CASSGGTSLTGELFF

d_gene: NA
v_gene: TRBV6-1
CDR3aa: CASHRDSNQPQHF

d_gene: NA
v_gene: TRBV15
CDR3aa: CATSRDPGNEQFF

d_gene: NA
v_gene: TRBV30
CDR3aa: CACLQGERAYEQYF

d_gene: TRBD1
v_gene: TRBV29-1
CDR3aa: CSVELLRDRVKDTEAFF

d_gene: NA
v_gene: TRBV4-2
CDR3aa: CASSQAEGATNEKLFF

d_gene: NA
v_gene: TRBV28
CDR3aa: CASGTVGTSTDTQYF

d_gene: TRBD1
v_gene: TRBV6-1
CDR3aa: CASSADRRGGYTF

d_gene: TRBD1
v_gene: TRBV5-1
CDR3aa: CASSSGQGAGEQYF

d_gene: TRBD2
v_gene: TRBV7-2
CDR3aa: CASSRHSGTNTGELFF

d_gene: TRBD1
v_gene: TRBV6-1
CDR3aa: CASSTPARDRGRHF

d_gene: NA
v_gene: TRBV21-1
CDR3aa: CASRRQGHGYTF

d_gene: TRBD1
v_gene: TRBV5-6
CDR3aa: CASSLGGQGWNQPQHF

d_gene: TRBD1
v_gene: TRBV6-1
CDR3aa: CASSVLDRGPYGYTF

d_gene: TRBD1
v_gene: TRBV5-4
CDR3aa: CASSTTGGENTIYF

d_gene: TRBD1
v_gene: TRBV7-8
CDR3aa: CASRLDRVTDTQYF

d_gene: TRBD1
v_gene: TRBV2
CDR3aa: CASSEELQGLAFF

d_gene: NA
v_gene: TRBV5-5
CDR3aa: CASSGTWPNTEAFF